Sequencing of this TCR beta chain was carried out in a study of chemoradiotherapy in HPV16-positive cancers. The study's findings and limits: Candidate HPV-specific clones and E7-related TCR motifs grew in tumor during treatment. The functional HPV-specific definition rests on just a couple of HPV16-positive patients.

Repeated repertoire sampling spanned the course of chemoradiotherapy. The data were produced by immunoSEQ multiplex PCR, yet TCRdb's version contains in-frame clones alone and is incomplete. This table holds roughly 16,000 clones, approximately 79% found once. Remarks on this clone: The antigen remains undetermined.

V lost 5 bases to trimming and J lost 6 bases, with 11 bases between them. This CDR3 contains 13 residues. CDR1 and CDR2 (germline): LNHDA, SQIVND (reference sequence). The source is a human donor with HPV-associated anogenital cancer. Sample collection was performed from a patient who underwent chemoradiotherapy. V and J are TRBV19 and TRBJ1-5; D call uncertain. In DNA form, the CDR3 reads TGTGCCAGTAGTCTAAGCACGGGTCAGCCCCAGCATTTT. Translation gives CASSLSTGQPQHF. Together with reference TRBV19 and TRBJ1-5, the CDR3 gives the full variable domain: DGGITQSPKYLFRKEGQNVTLSCEQNLNHDAMYWYRQDPGQGLRLIYYSQIVNDFQKGDIAEGYSVSREKKESFPLTVTSAQKNPTAFYLCASSLSTGQPQHFGDGTRLSIL.